Below are 19 T cell receptor beta chains sequenced from a single sample in a study of cytomegalovirus exposure and HLA in healthy donors. Use of 60 Vbeta and 13 Jbeta primers characterized the PCR. Sequencing used immunoSEQ multiplex PCR; TCRdb keeps in-frame clones, though not all of them. The sample records some 110,000 clones, about 13% being singletons. Sequenced material: PBMCs. The receptors here all came from a man aged 35 to 55 in good health and CMV-seropositive.

This clone came up a few times. The rearrangement uses TRBV28 and TRBJ2-6; D gene uncertain. V was cut by 5 bases and J by 0 bases, with 8 bases left in between. CDR3 length equals 15 residues. Germline lookup yields CDR1 MDHEN and CDR2 SYDVKM. CDR3 region: CASSAWFSGANVLTF. Written as DNA, the CDR3 is TGTGCCAGCAGTGCGTGGTTCTCTGGGGCCAACGTCCTGACTTTC.

The CDR3 sequence is CASSVATVSEQFF. As DNA, the CDR3 is TGTGCCAGCAGCGTAGCCACGGTGTCTGAGCAGTTCTTC. The chain couples TRBV9 to TRBJ2-1; D is unresolved. CDR3 length: 13 amino acids. The V end was cut by 0 bases, the J end by 9 bases, with 10 bases between. Germline loops: CDR1 SGDLS, CDR2 YYNGEE. Complete variable domain (other parts from reference TRBV9 and TRBJ2-1): DSGVTQTPKHLITATGQRVTLRCSPRSGDLSVYWYQQSLDQGLQFLIQYYNGEERAKGNILERFSAQQFPDLHSELNLSSLELGDSALYFCASSVATVSEQFFGPGTRLTVL.

In nucleotides, the CDR3 is TGTGCCAGCAGCCGAGAGAAGAATCGTTCACCCCTCCACTTT. This codes for CASSREKNRSPLHF. J is TRBJ1-6 and V is TRBV7-8; D not resolved. The CDR3 is made up of 14 amino acids. Per the germline V gene, CDR1 is SGHVS and CDR2 is FQNEAQ. Trimming took off 5 bases at V and 9 bases at J, with 14 bases between the two ends.

Of note for this clone: At one of its ends the junction is not consistent with the germline gene, which may arise from a read error. The V and J genes are TRBV29-1 and TRBJ1-2; possibly TRBD1 for D (5 bases). Germline CDR1 is SQVTM and CDR2 is ANQGSEA. There are 13 residues in the CDR3. The CDR3 coding sequence is TGCAGCGTTGAAGAGGGCAGGGAGGATGGCTACCCCTTC. Amino acids: CSVEEGREDGYPF.

The chain employs TRBV15 and TRBJ2-3, with D perhaps TRBD2 (6 bases). Germline V CDR1 and CDR2: LNHNV, YYDKDF (reference sequence). V was pared by 1 base and J by 4 bases, with 15 bases between. The CDR3 spans 16 residues. The CDR3 region has the DNA TGTGCCACCAGCAGAGCCAGCCCGGGAGTCCCAGATACGCAGTATTTT. It codes for CATSRASPGVPDTQYF. Full variable domain (remainder filled in from reference TRBV15 and TRBJ2-3): DAMVIQNPRYQVTQFGKPVTLSCSQTLNHNVMYWYQQKSSQAPKLLFHYYDKDFNNEADTPDNFQSRRPNTSFCFLDIRSPGLGDTAMYLCATSRASPGVPDTQYFGPGTRLTVL.

This chain links TRBV30 with TRBJ1-1; D gene uncertain. This CDR3 contains 13 residues. With 0 bases removed from V and 3 bases from J, the gap between germline ends came to 8 bases. Germline CDR1 reads GTSNPN; CDR2 reads SVGIG (reference sequence). The DNA for the CDR3 is TGTGCCTGGAGTGTACAATCCGACACTGAAGCTTTCTTT. It codes for CAWSVQSDTEAFF.

The J gene is TRBJ2-1, the V gene TRBV6-5, with a weak D call TRBD2 (6 bases). The CDR3 length is 15 residues. Germline assignment: CDR1 MNHEY and CDR2 SVGAGI. V was pared by 6 bases and J by 0 bases, with 12 bases between. CDR3 nucleotide sequence: TGTGCCAGCAGACTGGGGGGTCTCTCCTACAATGAGCAGTTCTTC. It codes for CASRLGGLSYNEQFF.

The V call is TRBV2, the J call TRBJ1-3; D is perhaps TRBD1 (6 bases). V lost 2 bases and J 2 bases, leaving 16 bases between the germline ends. The length of the CDR3 is 17 residues. Germline CDR1 SNHLY, CDR2 FYNNEI. The CDR3 coding sequence is TGTGCCAGCAGTGAACTAGAACGGGGGGCAACTGGAAACACCATATATTTT. This gives the protein CASSELERGATGNTIYF.

This clone was observed a few times. The chain employs TRBV6-1 and TRBJ1-5, with 10 bases matching TRBD1. After removal of 5 bases from V and 0 bases from J, the junction contained 1 base not matched to a gene. The CDR3 covers 15 residues. CDR1 and CDR2 from the germline V gene are MNHNS and SASEGT. DNA for the CDR3: TGTGCCAGCAGTTGGACAGGGGGTAGCAATCAGCCCCAGCATTTT. Translated: CASSWTGGSNQPQHF.

This clone was detected only a few times. This sequence joins TRBV6-5 and TRBJ1-3, with D perhaps TRBD1 (5 bases). The CDR3 sequence is 16 residues long. Germline V CDR1 and CDR2: MNHEY, SVGAGI. Trimming took off 4 bases at V and 0 bases at J, with 13 bases between the two ends. The CDR3 sequence is CASSWGPNLSGNTIYF. The CDR3 nucleotides are TGTGCCAGCAGTTGGGGCCCTAACCTCTCTGGAAACACCATATATTTT.

The chain joins TRBV7-2 to TRBJ2-5; the match to TRBD1 covers 8 bases. The end of the DNA aligns better with TRBJ2-7, so the J call may be wrong. This CDR3 region has 14 residues. CDR1 SGHTA and CDR2 FQGNSA come from the germline V gene. The CDR3 DNA reads as TGTGCCAGCAGCTTGGGACAGGAGCCCTACGAGCAGTACTTC. Translated, it gives CASSLGQEPYEQYF.

This chain joins TRBV5-1 and TRBJ2-6; TRBD1 is a possible D gene (6 bases). The V and J ends lost 0 bases and 0 bases respectively, with 10 bases between them. The CDR3 has 17 amino acids. Germline CDR1 is SGHRS and CDR2 is YFSETQ. The CDR3 DNA reads as TGCGCCAGCAGCTTGGTGGGACAAGTCTCTGGGGCCAACGTCCTGACTTTC. Amino acid sequence: CASSLVGQVSGANVLTF.

This clone turned up a few times. The V and J genes are TRBV9 and TRBJ2-1, with 13 bases fitting TRBD2. V lost 3 bases to trimming and J lost 5 bases; unmatched junction nucleotides: 2. There are 15 residues in the CDR3. Germline CDR1 is SGDLS and CDR2 is YYNGEE. The CDR3 sequence: CASSGGLAGDNEQFF. Written as DNA, the CDR3 is TGTGCCAGCAGCGGAGGACTAGCGGGAGACAATGAGCAGTTCTTC.

This rearrangement joins TRBV5-6 to TRBJ1-1, with D maybe TRBD1 (6 bases). CDR1 and CDR2 (germline): SGHDT, YYEEEE. The ends were cut back, 3 bases at V and 2 bases at J, with 11 bases in the middle. The CDR3 length is 14 residues. The CDR3 is CASSSTGINTEAFF. CDR3 DNA: TGTGCCAGCAGCTCGACAGGCATTAACACTGAAGCTTTCTTT.

The chain has TRBV5-4 and TRBJ2-7; TRBD1 agrees at 10 bases. CDR1 is SGHNT and CDR2 is YYREEE in the germline V gene (reference sequence). The CDR3 covers 15 residues. V gave up 3 bases and J gave up 1 base; unmatched junction bases: 4. CDR3 region: CASSWGGQGSYEQYF. CDR3 nucleotides: TGTGCCAGCAGCTGGGGGGGACAGGGGTCCTACGAGCAGTACTTC.

This clone turned up a few times. This chain links TRBV12-5 with TRBJ2-1; 8 bases match TRBD1. The V and J ends lost 5 bases and 4 bases, in that order; junction bases with no gene match: 7. CDR1 and CDR2 from the germline V gene are LGHNT and FRNRAP. This CDR3 is 15 amino acids long. The CDR3 DNA follows: TGTGCTAGTGGTCCCGGACAGGGAAAATACAATGAGCAGTTCTTC. It specifies CASGPGQGKYNEQFF.

This rearrangement joins TRBV27 to TRBJ1-2; D unclear. The CDR3 covers 13 residues. Trimming removed 3 bases from V and 4 bases from J, with 9 bases in between. CDR1 MNHEY and CDR2 SMNVEV come from the germline V gene (reference sequence). The CDR3: CASSFRGGYGYTF. In DNA form, the CDR3 reads TGTGCCAGCAGTTTTAGAGGCGGCTATGGCTACACCTTC.

This clone was counted a few times. An end of the junction differs from the germline gene, which may be a read error. Within the sample, other DNA sequences also encode this same CDR3. V is TRBV7-2 and J is TRBJ1-5; D unresolved. The CDR3 length is 13 residues. CDR1 and CDR2 (germline): SGHTA, FQGNSA. CDR3 in amino acids: CASSLSSGQPQHF. The CDR3 DNA reads as TGTGCCAGCAGCCTATCTTCGGGTCAGCCCCAGCATTTC. Filled out from reference TRBV7-2 and TRBJ1-5, the complete variable domain reads GAGVSQSPSNKVTEKGKDVELRCDPISGHTALYWYRQSLGQGLEFLIYFQGNSAPDKSGLPSDRFSAERTGGSVSTLTIQRTQQEDSAVYLCASSLSSGQPQHFGDGTRLSIL.

The gene calls are TRBV2 and TRBJ2-2, with TRBD2 matching over 7 bases. V shed 2 bases and J 2 bases; nucleotides not matched to a gene: 5. Germline V lookup: CDR1 SNHLY, CDR2 FYNNEI. CDR3 length: 16 amino acids. CDR3 region: CASSENGGSNTGELFF. The CDR3 nucleotides read TGTGCCAGCAGTGAAAATGGCGGGAGCAACACCGGGGAGCTGTTTTTT.